Sequencing of this TCR beta chain was carried out in a study of cytomegalovirus exposure and HLA in healthy donors. This clone came up a few times. Germline CDR1 is SGDLS and CDR2 is YYNGEE. The V gene lost 0 bases and the J gene lost 0 bases, with 3 bases spanning the gap. The CDR3 has 13 amino acids. PCR amplification relied on 60 Vbeta primers (plus 13 Jbeta primers). Here immunoSEQ multiplex PCR was the method, and the copy in TCRdb shows in-frame clones only, minus some. This table holds about 160,000 clones, 65% to 80% found once. The TCR originated in a woman in her thirties or forties in good health and CMV-seropositive. The V gene is TRBV9, the J gene TRBJ1-1; D gene uncertain. Input material: PBMCs. CDR3 in DNA: TGTGCCAGCAGCGTAGACTTGAACACTGAAGCTTTCTTT. Its protein product is CASSVDLNTEAFF.